These 24 T cell receptor beta chains were sequenced from one sample in a study of identical twins. TCRdb fed the 5' RACE reads into MiXCR, producing one record per CDR3 protein. The profile shows about 470,000 distinct CDR3 sequences, roughly 24% of them singletons. These data were also filed under a second study, of T cells expressing NK-cell markers.

Sequencing used CD4+ T cells sorted from blood. These receptors were obtained from a woman under 30 in good health.

This clonotype has more than one count but fewer than ten. This chain connects TRBV15 to TRBJ1-1, with unresolved D. CDR1 LNHNV and CDR2 YYDKDF come from the germline V gene (reference sequence). CDR3 length: 15 amino acids. V lost 4 bases and J 6 bases, leaving 18 bases between the germline ends. The CDR3 loop reads CATSKGVRLIAEAFF. CDR3 coding DNA: TGTGCCACCAGCAAAGGCGTCAGGTTAATTGCTGAAGCTTTCTTT.

This clonotype appeared once. V is TRBV28 and J is TRBJ2-7; D possibly corresponds to TRBD2 (6 bases). Germline CDR1 and CDR2: MDHEN and SYDVKM. The CDR3 runs 15 residues. With 4 bases removed from V and 9 bases from J, the gap between germline ends came to 22 bases. CDR3 DNA: TGTGCCAGCAGTTCACCGGCGACTAGTTCGCGAGGGCAGTACTTC. This codes for CASSSPATSSRGQYF. Looking up the rest from reference TRBV28 and TRBJ2-7 gives the full variable domain: DVKVTQSSRYLVKRTGEKVFLECVQDMDHENMFWYRQDPGLGLRLIYFSYDVKMKEKGDIPEGYSVSREKKERFSLILESASTNQTSMYLCASSSPATSSRGQYFGPGTRLTVT.

The DNA of the CDR3 is TGTGCCAGCAGCCCCCTCGGGACGGACTATGGCTACACCTTC. It encodes CASSPLGTDYGYTF. The chain joins TRBV6-2 or TRBV6-3 to TRBJ1-2; tentatively, D is TRBD1 (5 bases). The ends were cut back, 6 bases at V and 3 bases at J, with 14 bases in the middle. The CDR3 is 14 amino acids. The V gene's germline CDR1 is MNHEY and CDR2 SVGEGT.

This clonotype was detected many times. This chain joins TRBV29-1 and TRBJ2-5, with D possibly being TRBD1 (7 bases). Germline assignment: CDR1 SQVTM and CDR2 ANQGSEA. Trimming pared 5 bases from V and 5 bases from J, leaving 18 bases between. The length of the CDR3 is 14 residues. The CDR3 DNA is TGCAGCGTTTCCCCGACAGGGAGGATTGAGACCCAGTACTTC. Encoded protein: CSVSPTGRIETQYF. The full variable domain, with the rest looked up from reference TRBV29-1 and TRBJ2-5, is SAVISQKPSRDICQRGTSLTIQCQVDSQVTMMFWYRQQPGQSLTLIATANQGSEATYESGFVIDKFPISRPNLTFSTLTVSNMSPEDSSIYLCSVSPTGRIETQYFGPGTRLLVL.

The gene calls are TRBV21-1 and TRBJ2-1. TRBV21-1 is classified as a pseudogene. This CDR3 contains 14 residues. In DNA form, the CDR3 reads TGTGCCAGCAGCAAAGCGCATAAGTTTCATGAGCAGTTCTTC. Protein: CASSKAHKFHEQFF.

This chain joins TRBV5-1 and TRBJ2-1, with 7 positions matching TRBD2. After removal of 3 bases from V and 3 bases from J, the junction contained 6 bases not matched to a gene. CDR1 and CDR2 from the germline V gene are SGHRS and YFSETQ. This CDR3 has 15 residues. The CDR3 DNA is TGCGCCAGCAGCTCGGCCCGGACTAGCTACAATGAGCAGTTCTTC. It encodes CASSSARTSYNEQFF.

This chain uses TRBV19 with TRBJ1-2; D gene uncertain. This CDR3 region has 14 residues. Germline V gene sequence: CDR1 LNHDA, CDR2 SQIVND (reference sequence). Deletions cut 3 bases from V and 4 bases from J, with 12 bases between. For the CDR3, the DNA is TGTGCCAGTAGTATTAACGGCGGGTCCTATGGCTACACCTTC. This encodes CASSINGGSYGYTF.

This clonotype showed up just a few times. The gene calls are TRBV10-3 and TRBJ2-3, with D unresolved. This CDR3 region has 12 residues. Germline CDR1 ENHRY, CDR2 SYGVKD. The germline V and J ends were trimmed by 4 bases and 5 bases, with 7 bases remaining between them. CDR3 nucleotide sequence: TGTGCCATCAGTGGGGTGGGAGATACGCAGTATTTT. This sequence encodes CAISGVGDTQYF.

This clonotype was seen more than once but under ten times. The chain has TRBV6-1 and TRBJ1-3; D gene uncertain. This CDR3 is built from 13 residues. V gave up 8 bases and J gave up 1 base, with 9 bases separating them. Germline assignment: CDR1 MNHNS and CDR2 SASEGT. The CDR3 spells CASLAVSGNTIYF. CDR3 coding DNA: TGTGCCAGCCTGGCAGTTTCTGGAAACACCATATATTTT.

This clonotype was picked up many times. The rearrangement links TRBV12-3 or TRBV12-4 to TRBJ2-1; D is perhaps TRBD2 (5 bases). Deletions cut 5 bases from V and 7 bases from J, with 6 bases between. The CDR3 contains 11 residues. CDR3 residues: CASSGENEQFF. The CDR3 nucleotides read TGTGCCAGCAGTGGGGAGAATGAGCAGTTCTTC.

This clonotype was counted only a few times. The J gene is TRBJ2-7, the V gene TRBV19; 8 bases line up with TRBD2. The junction had 5 bases not matched to a gene; V was cut back by 5 bases and J by 2 bases. Germline CDR1 LNHDA, CDR2 SQIVND (reference sequence). The CDR3 runs to 14 residues. CDR3 sequence reads: CASSPIAGTYEQYF. Written as DNA, the CDR3 is TGTGCCAGTAGTCCCATAGCGGGAACCTACGAGCAGTACTTC.

The chain links TRBV19 to TRBJ2-7, with a weak D call TRBD1 (5 bases). Per the germline V gene, CDR1 is LNHDA and CDR2 is SQIVND (reference sequence). V was cut by 5 bases and J by 2 bases, with 7 bases left in between. This CDR3 has 12 residues. The CDR3 spells CASSDSTYEQYF. CDR3 in DNA: TGTGCCAGTAGTGACAGCACCTACGAGCAGTACTTC.

The rearrangement joins TRBV20-1 to TRBJ2-1, with 8 bases identical to TRBD2. V dropped 1 base and J dropped 6; count of bases not matched to a gene: 5. Germline CDR1 reads DFQATT; CDR2 reads SNEGSKA (reference sequence). The CDR3 consists of 14 residues. Here the CDR3 DNA reads TGCAGTGCTAGAGCTAGCGCGGGGGGCAATGAGCAGTTCTTC. Translated, it gives CSARASAGGNEQFF.

This clonotype was observed a handful of times. The genes are TRBV15 and TRBJ2-3; unclear D gene. The CDR3 consists of 17 residues. Trimming stripped 6 bases from V and 6 bases from J, with 25 bases between. CDR1 is LNHNV, CDR2 YYDKDF, per germline (reference sequence). CDR3 bases: TGTGCCACCAGAGGTCAAACGTACCCACCTCGAGCGGATACGCAGTATTTT. Translating it yields CATRGQTYPPRADTQYF. The whole variable domain, remainder taken from reference TRBV15 and TRBJ2-3, is DAMVIQNPRYQVTQFGKPVTLSCSQTLNHNVMYWYQQKSSQAPKLLFHYYDKDFNNEADTPDNFQSRRPNTSFCFLDIRSPGLGDTAMYLCATRGQTYPPRADTQYFGPGTRLTVL.

This clonotype was seen only a few times. This chain's CDR3 is CASSLAPGLAQVGEQFF. CDR3 DNA: TGTGCCAGCAGCTTAGCACCGGGACTCGCCCAGGTAGGCGAGCAGTTCTTC. This sequence joins TRBV7-2 and TRBJ2-1; D is possibly TRBD2 (6 bases). The germline CDR1 and CDR2 sequences are SGHTA and FQGNSA. V lost 0 bases to trimming and J lost 10 bases, with 22 bases between them. This CDR3 has 17 residues.

This chain connects TRBV7-3 to TRBJ2-7; D assignment may be TRBD1 or TRBD2 (5 bases each). Germline V gives CDR1 SGHTA, CDR2 FQGTGA. This CDR3 spans 15 amino acids. The V end was cut by 5 bases, the J end by 0 bases, with 14 bases between. CDR3 sequence: CASSLRDGRSYEQYF. The DNA of the CDR3 is TGTGCCAGCAGCCTCCGGGACGGCCGCTCCTACGAGCAGTACTTC.

This clonotype was picked up a small number of times. The J gene is TRBJ2-1, the V gene TRBV12-3 or TRBV12-4; 16 bases fit TRBD2. V lost 7 bases, J lost 10 bases, and 10 bases stayed unmatched. The CDR3 is made up of 16 amino acids. CDR3 nucleotides: TGTGCCAGCACCCCGGGACTAGCGGGAGGGCCTTTGGAGCAGTTCTTC. Translated, it gives CASTPGLAGGPLEQFF.

This clonotype was recorded a few times. The chain couples TRBV6-2 or TRBV6-3 to TRBJ2-2; 10 bases match TRBD2. Germline CDR1 MNHEY, CDR2 SVGEGT. The CDR3 has 16 amino acids. Trimming cost V 7 bases and J 5 bases; bases outside gene matches: 10. The CDR3 DNA reads as TGTGCCAGCATAGGAGCGGGAGGGCCCCGGACCGGGGAGCTGTTTTTT. Protein product: CASIGAGGPRTGELFF.

The chain links TRBV5-1 to TRBJ2-1; D uncertain. The CDR3 is made up of 17 amino acids. V was pared by 0 bases and J by 0 bases, with 13 bases between. Germline CDR1 SGHRS, CDR2 YFSETQ. The CDR3 region is CASSLDGPTPSYNEQFF. The CDR3 DNA is TGCGCCAGCAGCTTGGATGGCCCGACTCCCTCCTACAATGAGCAGTTCTTC.

This chain uses TRBV20-1 with TRBJ2-1; 13 nucleotides agree with TRBD2. Germline trimming cut 4 bases from V and 9 bases from J; bases unmatched to any gene: 3. The germline V gene has CDR1 DFQATT and CDR2 SNEGSKA (reference sequence). This CDR3 spans 13 amino acids. CDR3 bases: TGCAGTGCTAAGGGACTAGCGGGACTTGAGCAGTTCTTC. Its protein product is CSAKGLAGLEQFF.

This clonotype was seen a handful of times. The chain employs TRBV20-1 and TRBJ2-5; D may correspond to TRBD1 or TRBD2 (5 bases each). The CDR3 contains 12 residues. Trimming took off 6 bases at V and 7 bases at J, with 15 bases between the two ends. Germline-derived CDR1 and CDR2 are DFQATT and SNEGSKA (reference sequence). The CDR3 protein is CSASGAIGTQYF. The CDR3, as DNA: TGCAGTGCATCCGGGGCCATAGGGACCCAGTACTTC.

The V call is TRBV3-1, the J call TRBJ2-2; 8 bases match TRBD2. J was trimmed by 4 bases and V by 4 bases; bases with no gene match: 5. The CDR3 consists of 15 residues. Germline V CDR1 and CDR2: LGHDT, YNNKEL (reference sequence). The CDR3 nucleotides are TGTGCCAGCAGCCCCACTAGCGGCGTCACCGGGGAGCTGTTTTTT. Residues: CASSPTSGVTGELFF.

This clonotype has a count of ten or more. CDR3 sequence reads: CASSPDRFLGELFF. The CDR3 DNA is TGCGCCAGCAGCCCGGACAGATTCCTCGGGGAGCTGTTTTTT. The chain joins TRBV5-1 to TRBJ2-2; D is possibly TRBD1 (6 bases). This CDR3 spans 14 amino acids. Trimming cost V 4 bases and J 7 bases, with 14 bases left between them. The germline V gene has CDR1 SGHRS and CDR2 YFSETQ.

The chain recombines TRBV18 with TRBJ1-4; D is undetermined. The CDR3 totals 13 residues. V gave up 5 bases and J gave up 13 bases, with 17 bases separating them. Per the germline V gene, CDR1 is KGHSH and CDR2 is LQKENI. The CDR3 spells CASSVIVQDGLFF. In DNA form, the CDR3 reads TGTGCCAGCTCAGTCATAGTCCAGGATGGACTGTTTTTT.